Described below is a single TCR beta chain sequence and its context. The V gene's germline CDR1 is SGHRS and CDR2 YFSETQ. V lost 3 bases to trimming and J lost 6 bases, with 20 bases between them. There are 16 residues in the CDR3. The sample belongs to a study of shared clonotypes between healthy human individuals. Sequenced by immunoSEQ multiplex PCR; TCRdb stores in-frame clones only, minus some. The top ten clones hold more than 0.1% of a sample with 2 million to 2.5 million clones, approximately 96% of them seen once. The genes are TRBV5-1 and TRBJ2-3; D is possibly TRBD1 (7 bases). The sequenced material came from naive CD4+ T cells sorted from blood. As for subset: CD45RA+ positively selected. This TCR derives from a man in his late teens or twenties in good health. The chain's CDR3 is CASSSALEGAGDTQYF. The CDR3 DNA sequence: TGCGCCAGCAGCTCGGCGCTGGAGGGGGCGGGTGATACGCAGTATTTT.